The 6 T cell receptor beta chains in this list originate from one sample, sequenced in a study of PD-1 blockade in classical Hodgkin lymphoma. Assay: immunoSEQ multiplex PCR; the TCRdb copy retains only in-frame clones and omits some. The sample carries approximately 160,000 clones, around 73% recorded once. Relapse after autologous stem cell transplantation occurred in every patient, and brentuximab vedotin exposure varied. The material sequenced was peripheral blood mononuclear cells (PBMCs), taken before the second cycle of nivolumab. These receptors were taken from a human donor with classical Hodgkin lymphoma.

The chain recombines TRBV27 with TRBJ2-7; no firm D call. V shed 5 bases and J shed 5 bases, with 16 bases lying between them. Germline CDR1 reads MNHEY; CDR2 reads SMNVEV (reference sequence). The CDR3 sequence is 14 residues long. Here the CDR3 DNA reads TGTGCCAGCAGTGACCGGGTTTCTGGGGACGAGCAGTACTTC. It translates to CASSDRVSGDEQYF.

The chain is built from TRBV30 and TRBJ2-6; 9 positions agree with TRBD1. J gave up 2 bases and V 7 bases, and 3 bases lay outside the gene matches. Germline loops: CDR1 GTSNPN, CDR2 SVGIG (reference sequence). The CDR3 has 14 residues. Here the CDR3 reads CASDRGAGANVLTF. The CDR3 nucleotides are TGTGCCTCTGACAGGGGGGCTGGGGCCAACGTCCTGACTTTC.

The rearrangement joins TRBV11-2 to TRBJ2-5, with 8 bases lining up with TRBD1. Germline CDR1 reads SGHAT; CDR2 reads FQNNGV. J was trimmed by 5 bases and V by 4 bases; bases with no gene match: 9. This CDR3 is built from 15 residues. The CDR3 protein is CASSSATGVGETQYF. Here the CDR3 DNA reads TGTGCCAGCAGCTCCGCGACAGGGGTCGGGGAGACCCAGTACTTC.

The chain is built from TRBV6-5 and TRBJ1-5, with D perhaps matching TRBD1 (5 bases). The CDR3 is 15 amino acids. Between the trimmed V and J ends, which lost 3 bases and 3 bases, there was a span of 12 bases. CDR1 and CDR2 from the germline V gene are MNHEY and SVGAGI. The CDR3 loop is CASSYSRQFNQPQHF. The CDR3 DNA is TGTGCCAGCAGTTATTCCCGACAGTTCAATCAGCCCCAGCATTTT.

In this sample, this clone turned up once. The chain has TRBV18 and TRBJ2-1; TRBD2 is a possible D gene (6 bases). The CDR3 sequence is 14 residues long. Trimming took off 3 bases at V and 9 bases at J, with 15 bases between the two ends. Germline V gene sequence: CDR1 KGHSH, CDR2 LQKENI. The CDR3 nucleotides are TGTGCCAGCTCACCGCGGGACGGAGGAGCTGAGCAGTTCTTC. Translating it yields CASSPRDGGAEQFF.

The chain combines TRBV6-5 with TRBJ2-7, with 8 bases identical to TRBD2. This CDR3 contains 14 residues. Germline trimming cut 0 bases from V and 2 bases from J; bases unmatched to any gene: 0. The germline CDR1 and CDR2 sequences are MNHEY and SVGAGI. The CDR3 is CASSYSGLAYEQYF. In nucleotides, the CDR3 is TGTGCCAGCAGTTACTCGGGACTAGCCTACGAGCAGTACTTC.